These 30 T cell receptor beta chains were sequenced from one sample in a study of T cell responses to AZD1222 COVID-19 vaccine. Libraries were prepared by immunoSEQ multiplex PCR; TCRdb keeps only in-frame clonotypes and omits some of them. Of more than 250,000 clones in the sample, about 92% are singletons; the top ten hold around 0.58%. Here the sequenced sample was peripheral blood, taken on day 0 of AZD1222 vaccination. Receptor source: an adult in good health.

The CDR3 region is CASSLPGNTIYF. The CDR3 nucleotides read TGTGCCAGCAGCCTGCCTGGAAACACCATATATTTT. The chain links TRBV12-3 or TRBV12-4 to TRBJ1-3, with D unresolved. The CDR3 sequence is 12 residues long. The V gene lost 6 bases and the J gene lost 2 bases, with 5 bases spanning the gap.

The chain uses TRBV11-2 and TRBJ1-5; the D is unclear. V lost 5 bases and J lost 2, with 7 bases in between. Looked up from germline, CDR1 is SGHAT and CDR2 is FQNNGV. The CDR3 covers 13 residues. The CDR3 DNA sequence: TGTGCCAGCAGCAGCTGGGGCAATCAGCCCCAGCATTTT. Its protein is CASSSWGNQPQHF.

The chain is built from TRBV19 and TRBJ1-2; D is perhaps TRBD1 (6 bases). Trimming stripped 1 base from V and 2 bases from J, with 14 bases between. The CDR3 runs to 16 residues. Germline CDR1 is LNHDA and CDR2 is SQIVND (reference sequence). Written as DNA, the CDR3 is TGTGCCAGTAGTATAGTTAGGCGGGGGGCGAACTATGGCTACACCTTC. Translating gives CASSIVRRGANYGYTF.

The rearrangement links TRBV6-5 to TRBJ2-2; 9 bases match TRBD1. From germline, CDR1 is MNHEY and CDR2 SVGAGI. J gave up 2 bases and V 8 bases, and 6 bases lay outside the gene matches. The CDR3 is 15 amino acids. The CDR3 here is CASGRDRVNTGELFF. The CDR3, as DNA: TGTGCCAGCGGCCGGGACAGGGTTAACACCGGGGAGCTGTTTTTT.

The chain is built from TRBV7-9 and TRBJ1-6; 7 bases align to TRBD1. J was trimmed by 9 bases and V by 1 base; bases with no gene match: 3. CDR1 and CDR2 from the germline V gene are SEHNR and FQNEAQ (reference sequence). This CDR3 comprises 14 residues. The CDR3 DNA reads as TGTGCCAGCAGCTTAGTGGGACAGTCTTCACCCCTCCACTTT. Amino acid sequence: CASSLVGQSSPLHF.

This sequence joins TRBV28 and TRBJ1-2; 7 bases match TRBD1. The CDR3 runs 15 residues. J gave up 4 bases and V 6 bases, and 11 bases lay outside the gene matches. Germline-derived CDR1 and CDR2 are MDHEN and SYDVKM. The CDR3 DNA is TGTGCCAGCAGGGATCGGCGACAGGGCGGCTATGGCTACACCTTC. It specifies CASRDRRQGGYGYTF.

This clone has a single count. The rearrangement links TRBV7-9 to TRBJ2-3, with D tentatively TRBD2 (5 bases). V was pared by 3 bases and J by 1 base, with 5 bases between. Germline CDR1 reads SEHNR; CDR2 reads FQNEAQ (reference sequence). The CDR3 loop spans 13 amino acids. The CDR3 region has the DNA TGTGCCAGCAGCTTTAGCGGCACAGATACGCAGTATTTT. It translates to CASSFSGTDTQYF.

The V gene is TRBV13, the J gene TRBJ2-7, with D possibly TRBD1 on 6 matching bases. CDR3 length: 15 residues. The ends were cut back, 2 bases at V and 2 bases at J, with 13 bases in the middle. Germline assignment: CDR1 PRHDT and CDR2 FYEKMQ (reference sequence). This chain's CDR3 is CASSLRPGEAYEQYF. DNA for the CDR3: TGTGCCAGCAGCTTAAGGCCAGGGGAAGCCTACGAGCAGTACTTC.

This clone was seen just once. The chain uses TRBV3-1 (or the pseudogene TRBV3-2) and TRBJ1-3; 12 bases line up with TRBD1. The CDR3 totals 18 residues. J was trimmed by 3 bases and V by 1 base; bases with no gene match: 7. Germline lookup yields CDR1 LGHDT and CDR2 YNNKEL (reference sequence). The DNA of the CDR3 is TGTGCCAGCAGCCAAGCGGCCGGGACAGGGGGCGGTGGAAACACCATATATTTT. Translated: CASSQAAGTGGGGNTIYF.

V and J are TRBV7-2 and TRBJ2-7, with 8 nucleotides matching TRBD2. Trimming took 5 bases from V and 9 from J; bases not matched to a gene: 15. Germline V gene sequence: CDR1 SGHTA, CDR2 FQGNSA. CDR3 length: 15 residues. The chain's CDR3 is CASSAGLAYRNWQYF. The DNA of the CDR3 is TGTGCCAGCAGCGCAGGACTAGCCTATCGTAACTGGCAGTACTTC.

This chain uses TRBV27 with TRBJ1-1; D not certain. Germline CDR1 reads MNHEY; CDR2 reads SMNVEV (reference sequence). The CDR3 contains 16 residues. V dropped 6 bases and J dropped 2 bases, with 19 bases sitting between them. This CDR3 is CASSHRFGVGNTEAFF. DNA of the CDR3: TGTGCCAGCAGCCATCGCTTTGGGGTCGGAAACACTGAAGCTTTCTTT.

The gene calls are TRBV2 and TRBJ1-2; the D is unclear. CDR3 length: 12 amino acids. The V end lost 8 bases, the J end lost 7 bases, and 14 bases lay between the germline ends. In germline, CDR1 is SNHLY, CDR2 FYNNEI. The DNA for the CDR3 is TGTGCCAGCGCAGCCGTGGGTGGTGGCTACACCTTC. Amino acids: CASAAVGGGYTF.

The chain couples TRBV7-2 to TRBJ1-2; TRBD1 agrees at 8 bases. This CDR3 is built from 14 residues. CDR1 and CDR2 from the germline V gene are SGHTA and FQGNSA. With 5 bases clipped from V and 5 bases from J, the junction kept 7 bases outside the gene matches. CDR3 in amino acids: CASSLTGVNYGYTF. The CDR3 DNA sequence: TGTGCCAGCAGCCTGACAGGGGTTAATTATGGCTACACCTTC.

V and J are TRBV19 and TRBJ1-2; D may be TRBD1 (6 bases). Deletions cut 5 bases from V and 2 bases from J, with 15 bases between. This CDR3 is 15 amino acids long. Germline values: CDR1 LNHDA, CDR2 SQIVND (reference sequence). The CDR3 region is CASSETGLKNYGYTF. CDR3 nucleotide sequence: TGTGCCAGTAGTGAAACAGGGCTGAAAAACTATGGCTACACCTTC.

The chain employs TRBV9 and TRBJ1-2, with D tentatively TRBD1 (6 bases). This CDR3 is built from 16 residues. Germline lookup yields CDR1 SGDLS and CDR2 YYNGEE. The V and J ends lost 2 bases and 2 bases respectively, with 16 bases between them. CDR3 DNA sequence: TGTGCCAGCAGCGTGGGCGGACAGCTCGGGAACTATGGCTACACCTTC. Protein product: CASSVGGQLGNYGYTF.

This chain links TRBV4-2 with TRBJ2-5, with 7 bases matching TRBD1. Per the germline V gene, CDR1 is LGHNA and CDR2 is YNFKEQ. V lost 4 bases to trimming and J lost 2 bases; unmatched junction nucleotides: 10. The CDR3 spans 16 residues. Here the CDR3 reads CASSPYWGQLQETQYF. CDR3 in DNA: TGTGCCAGCAGCCCCTACTGGGGACAGCTGCAAGAGACCCAGTACTTC.

The chain couples TRBV7-9 to TRBJ2-7, with D hard to call. V lost 1 base and J 5 bases, leaving 12 bases between the germline ends. Germline lookup yields CDR1 SEHNR and CDR2 FQNEAQ (reference sequence). This CDR3 region has 14 residues. The CDR3 DNA is TGTGCCAGCAGCTTAGGCAGGTCCAGAGACGAGCAGTACTTC. Translation: CASSLGRSRDEQYF.

This chain joins TRBV4-3 and TRBJ1-2; 7 bases match TRBD1. The CDR3 consists of 14 residues. From germline, CDR1 is LGHNA and CDR2 YSLEER. After removal of 1 base from V and 6 bases from J, the junction contained 5 bases not matched to a gene. The chain's CDR3 is CASSQARGRDGYTF. The CDR3 bases are TGCGCCAGCAGCCAAGCTAGGGGGCGGGATGGCTACACCTTC.

In DNA, the CDR3 is TGTGCCAGCTCAGAGGGTCTAGATCGCAGAAACACCATATATTTT. Residues: CASSEGLDRRNTIYF. The chain links TRBV18 to TRBJ1-3; no firm D call. Deletions cut 5 bases from V and 5 bases from J, with 16 bases between. Germline CDR1 is KGHSH and CDR2 is LQKENI. This CDR3 has 15 amino acids.

V and J are TRBV2 and TRBJ2-3; 8 bases align to TRBD2. The V gene end was trimmed by 8 bases and the J gene end by 3 bases; junction bases not matched to a gene: 13. This CDR3 has 16 residues. Germline lookup yields CDR1 SNHLY and CDR2 FYNNEI. CDR3 sequence reads: CASLLDGGGSTDTQYF. The CDR3 region has the DNA TGTGCCAGCCTCCTGGATGGCGGGGGGTCTACAGATACGCAGTATTTT.

This clone occurred many times. The genes are TRBV11-2 and TRBJ2-7; D possibly corresponds to TRBD1 (6 bases). Trimming left V 6 bases short and J 4 bases short, with 13 bases between. The V gene's germline CDR1 is SGHAT and CDR2 FQNNGV. CDR3 length: 13 amino acids. This chain's CDR3 is CASSWGTGYEQYF. The CDR3 DNA is TGTGCCAGCAGTTGGGGCACAGGGTACGAGCAGTACTTC.

The rearrangement links TRBV7-2 to TRBJ2-7; D assignment may be TRBD1 or TRBD2 (5 bases each). Trimming stripped 3 bases from V and 5 bases from J, with 14 bases between. The CDR3 has 14 amino acids. The germline V gene encodes CDR1 SGHTA and CDR2 FQGNSA. The CDR3 here is CASSLPAGRDEQYF. CDR3 nucleotide sequence: TGTGCCAGCAGCTTGCCGGCGGGCAGGGACGAGCAGTACTTC. Full variable domain (remainder filled in from reference TRBV7-2 and TRBJ2-7): GAGVSQSPSNKVTEKGKDVELRCDPISGHTALYWYRQSLGQGLEFLIYFQGNSAPDKSGLPSDRFSAERTGGSVSTLTIQRTQQEDSAVYLCASSLPAGRDEQYFGPGTRLTVT.

J is TRBJ1-6 and V is TRBV7-8; tentative D call: TRBD1 (5 bases). The germline V gene encodes CDR1 SGHVS and CDR2 FQNEAQ. The V end lost 1 base, the J end lost 6 bases, and 13 bases lay between the germline ends. The CDR3 is made up of 16 amino acids. The chain's CDR3 is CASSLGASRGNSPLHF. Here the CDR3 DNA reads TGTGCCAGCAGCTTAGGGGCCTCAAGGGGTAATTCACCCCTCCACTTT. The variable domain in full, completed from reference TRBV7-8 and TRBJ1-6, reads GAGVSQSPRYKVAKRGQDVALRCDPISGHVSLFWYQQALGQGPEFLTYFQNEAQLDKSGLPSDRFFAERPEGSVSTLKIQRTQQEDSAVYLCASSLGASRGNSPLHFGNGTRLTVT.

The chain links TRBV4-3 to TRBJ2-7; the D gene is possibly TRBD2 (6 bases). The CDR3 extends over 15 amino acids. Between the trimmed V and J ends, which lost 0 bases and 2 bases, there was a span of 11 bases. The germline V gene has CDR1 LGHNA and CDR2 YSLEER. CDR3 amino acids: CASSQDHGGPYEQYF. The CDR3 region has the DNA TGCGCCAGCAGCCAAGATCATGGAGGGCCCTACGAGCAGTACTTC.

J is TRBJ1-4 and V is TRBV7-9, with D tentatively TRBD1 (6 bases). The CDR3 has 14 residues. The V gene's germline CDR1 is SEHNR and CDR2 FQNEAQ (reference sequence). The V end was cut by 5 bases, the J end by 4 bases, with 11 bases between. The chain's CDR3 is CASSVRRGNEKLFF. The CDR3 region has the DNA TGTGCCAGCAGCGTCCGCAGGGGTAATGAAAAACTGTTTTTT.

V usage is TRBV2 and J usage is TRBJ2-7, with D perhaps matching TRBD1 (6 bases). This CDR3 has 14 amino acids. Germline V gene data show CDR1 as SNHLY and CDR2 as FYNNEI. Deletions cut 1 base from V and 6 bases from J, with 13 bases between. The CDR3 nucleotides are TGTGCCAGCAGTGAAGAACAGGGTTCGGTCGAGCAGTACTTC. Amino acid sequence: CASSEEQGSVEQYF.

This rearrangement joins TRBV19 to TRBJ2-5; the D gene is possibly TRBD1 (5 bases). CDR3 length: 12 amino acids. Trimming pared 8 bases from V and 5 bases from J, leaving 12 bases between. The V gene's germline CDR1 is LNHDA and CDR2 SQIVND (reference sequence). The CDR3 reads CASQGGSETQYF. The DNA of the CDR3 is TGTGCCAGTCAGGGTGGTTCGGAGACCCAGTACTTC.

The chain recombines TRBV11-2 with TRBJ1-2, with 7 nucleotides matching TRBD1. V lost 5 bases, J lost 7 bases, and 10 bases stayed unmatched. Germline-derived CDR1 and CDR2 are SGHAT and FQNNGV. This CDR3 region has 14 residues. DNA for the CDR3: TGTGCCAGCAGCAAAGGACAGGTCTCGGGTGGCTACACCTTC. This sequence encodes CASSKGQVSGGYTF.

The V and J genes are TRBV5-5 and TRBJ2-1; D is undetermined. Trimming shortened V by 4 bases and J by 10 bases, and 12 bases separated the two germline ends. This CDR3 region has 12 residues. The V gene's germline CDR1 is SGHKS and CDR2 YYEKEE (reference sequence). The CDR3 DNA is TGTGCCAGCAGCCCCCGCACCGCGGAGCAGTTCTTC. Translating gives CASSPRTAEQFF.

The genes are TRBV24-1 and TRBJ2-1, with TRBD2 matching 10 bases. CDR1 is KGHDR and CDR2 is SFDVKD in the germline V gene. This CDR3 spans 21 amino acids. With 5 bases clipped from V and 10 bases from J, the junction kept 28 bases outside the gene matches. The CDR3 here is CATSGGPRTSGLKEGLKEQFF. As DNA, the CDR3 is TGTGCCACCAGTGGGGGGCCCCGGACTAGCGGCTTGAAAGAGGGGTTGAAGGAGCAGTTCTTC.